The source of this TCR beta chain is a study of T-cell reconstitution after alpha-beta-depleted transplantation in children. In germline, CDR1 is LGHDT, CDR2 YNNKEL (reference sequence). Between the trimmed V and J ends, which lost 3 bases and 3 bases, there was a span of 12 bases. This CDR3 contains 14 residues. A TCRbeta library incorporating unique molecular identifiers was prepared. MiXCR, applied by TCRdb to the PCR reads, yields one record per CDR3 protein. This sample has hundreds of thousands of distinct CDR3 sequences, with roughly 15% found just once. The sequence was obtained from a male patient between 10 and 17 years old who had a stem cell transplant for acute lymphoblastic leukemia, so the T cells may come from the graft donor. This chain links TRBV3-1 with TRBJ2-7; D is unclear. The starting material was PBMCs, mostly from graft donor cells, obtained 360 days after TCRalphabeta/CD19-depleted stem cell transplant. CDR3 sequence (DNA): TGTGCCAGCAGCCACGGCTTTGCTCTCTACGAGCAGTACTTC. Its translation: CASSHGFALYEQYF.